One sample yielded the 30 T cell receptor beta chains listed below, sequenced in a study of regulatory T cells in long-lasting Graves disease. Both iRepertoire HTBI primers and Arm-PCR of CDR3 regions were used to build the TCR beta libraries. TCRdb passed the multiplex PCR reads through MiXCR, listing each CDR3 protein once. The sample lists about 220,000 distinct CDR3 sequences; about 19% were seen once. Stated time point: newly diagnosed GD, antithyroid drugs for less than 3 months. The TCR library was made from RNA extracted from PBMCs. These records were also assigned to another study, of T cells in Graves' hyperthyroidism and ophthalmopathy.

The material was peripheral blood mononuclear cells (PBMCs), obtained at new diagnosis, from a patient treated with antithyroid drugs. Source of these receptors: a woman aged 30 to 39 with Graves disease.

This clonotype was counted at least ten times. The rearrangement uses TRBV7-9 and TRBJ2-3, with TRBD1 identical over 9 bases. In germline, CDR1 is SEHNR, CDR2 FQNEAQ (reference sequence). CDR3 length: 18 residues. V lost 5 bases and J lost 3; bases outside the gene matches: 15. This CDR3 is CASSPYTSTGGGTDTQYF. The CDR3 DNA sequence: TGTGCCAGCAGCCCCTACACGAGTACAGGGGGCGGAACAGATACGCAGTATTTT.

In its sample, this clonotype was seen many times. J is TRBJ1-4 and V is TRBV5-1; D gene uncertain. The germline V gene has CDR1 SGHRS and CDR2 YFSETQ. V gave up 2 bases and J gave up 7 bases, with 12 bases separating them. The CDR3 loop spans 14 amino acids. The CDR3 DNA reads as TGCGCCAGCAGCTTCGGGAAAGAAGGTGAAAAACTGTTTTTT. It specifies CASSFGKEGEKLFF.

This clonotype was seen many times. The CDR3 spells CASSASTSGETQYF. The CDR3 bases are TGTGCCAGTAGCGCGTCGACTAGCGGAGAGACCCAGTACTTC. The chain links TRBV19 to TRBJ2-5; 9 bases fit TRBD2. Germline V lookup: CDR1 LNHDA, CDR2 SQIVND (reference sequence). V was pared by 6 bases and J by 4 bases, with 6 bases of the junction left unmatched. This CDR3 is 14 amino acids long.

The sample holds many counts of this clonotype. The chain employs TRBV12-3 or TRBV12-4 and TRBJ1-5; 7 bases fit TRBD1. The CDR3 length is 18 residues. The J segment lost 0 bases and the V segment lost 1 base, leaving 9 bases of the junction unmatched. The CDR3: CASSLGYGTAYSNQPQHF. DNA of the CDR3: TGTGCCAGCAGTTTAGGATACGGGACAGCGTATAGCAATCAGCCCCAGCATTTT.

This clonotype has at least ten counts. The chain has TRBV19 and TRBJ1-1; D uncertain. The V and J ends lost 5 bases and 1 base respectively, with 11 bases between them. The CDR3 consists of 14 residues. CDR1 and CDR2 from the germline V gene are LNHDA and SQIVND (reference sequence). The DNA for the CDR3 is TGTGCCAGTAGTTCTCTCGGTCAGAACACTGAAGCTTTCTTT. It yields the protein CASSSLGQNTEAFF.

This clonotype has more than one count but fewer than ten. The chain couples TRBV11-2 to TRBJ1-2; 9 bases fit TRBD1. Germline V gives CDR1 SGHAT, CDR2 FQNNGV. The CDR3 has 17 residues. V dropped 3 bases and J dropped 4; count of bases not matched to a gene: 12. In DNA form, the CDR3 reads TGTGCCAGCAGCTTGGCTCAAACCGGGACAGGGACCTATGGCTACACCTTC. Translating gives CASSLAQTGTGTYGYTF. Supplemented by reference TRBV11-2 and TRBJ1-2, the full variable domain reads EAGVAQSPRYKIIEKRQSVAFWCNPISGHATLYWYQQILGQGPKLLIQFQNNGVVDDSQLPKDRFSAERLKGVDSTLKIQPAKLEDSAVYLCASSLAQTGTGTYGYTFGSGTRLTVV.

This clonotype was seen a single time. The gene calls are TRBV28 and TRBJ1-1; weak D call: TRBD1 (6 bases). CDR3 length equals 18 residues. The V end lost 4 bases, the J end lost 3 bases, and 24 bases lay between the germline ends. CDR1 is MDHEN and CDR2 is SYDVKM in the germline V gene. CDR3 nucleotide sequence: TGTGCCAGCAGTTGGAGAAGTAGCGGGGGGGCCACGGACACTGAAGCTTTCTTT. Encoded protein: CASSWRSSGGATDTEAFF.

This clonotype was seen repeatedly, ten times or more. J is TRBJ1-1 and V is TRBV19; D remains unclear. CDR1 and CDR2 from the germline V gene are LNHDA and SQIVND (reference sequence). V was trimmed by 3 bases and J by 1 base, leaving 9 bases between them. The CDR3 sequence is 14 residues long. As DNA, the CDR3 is TGTGCCAGTAGTATTCCTGGGGAGAACACTGAAGCTTTCTTT. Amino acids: CASSIPGENTEAFF.

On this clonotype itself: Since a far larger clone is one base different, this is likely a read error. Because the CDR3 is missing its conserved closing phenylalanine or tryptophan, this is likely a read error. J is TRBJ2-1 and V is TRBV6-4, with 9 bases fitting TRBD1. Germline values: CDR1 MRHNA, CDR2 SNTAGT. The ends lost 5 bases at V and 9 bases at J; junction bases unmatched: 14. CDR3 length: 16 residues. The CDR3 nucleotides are TGTGCCAGCAGTTACACTGACAGGGGGTTAGCGAGTGAGCAGTTCCTC. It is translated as CASSYTDRGLASEQFL.

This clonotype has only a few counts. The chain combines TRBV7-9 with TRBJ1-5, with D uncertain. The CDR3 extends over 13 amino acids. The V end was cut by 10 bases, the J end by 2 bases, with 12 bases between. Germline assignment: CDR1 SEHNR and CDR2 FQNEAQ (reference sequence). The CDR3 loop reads CATTREGNQPQHF. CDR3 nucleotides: TGTGCCACCACTCGGGAGGGCAATCAGCCCCAGCATTTT.

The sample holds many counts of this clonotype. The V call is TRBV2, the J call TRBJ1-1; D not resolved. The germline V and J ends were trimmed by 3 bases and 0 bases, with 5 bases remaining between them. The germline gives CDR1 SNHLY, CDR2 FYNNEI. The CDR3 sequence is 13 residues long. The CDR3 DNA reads TGTGCCAGCAGTGAGCGGCTGAACACTGAAGCTTTCTTT. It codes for CASSERLNTEAFF. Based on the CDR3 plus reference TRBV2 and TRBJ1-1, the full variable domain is EPEVTQTPSHQVTQMGQEVILRCVPISNHLYFYWYRQILGQKVEFLVSFYNNEISEKSEIFDDQFSVERPDGSNFTLKIRSTKLEDSAMYFCASSERLNTEAFFGQGTRLTVV.

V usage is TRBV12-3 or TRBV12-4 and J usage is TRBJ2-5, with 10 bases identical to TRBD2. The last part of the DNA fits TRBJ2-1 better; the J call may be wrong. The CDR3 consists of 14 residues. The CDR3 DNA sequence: TGTGCCAGCATGCCTAGCGGGAGTGACAATGAGCAGTTCTTC. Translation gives CASMPSGSDNEQFF.

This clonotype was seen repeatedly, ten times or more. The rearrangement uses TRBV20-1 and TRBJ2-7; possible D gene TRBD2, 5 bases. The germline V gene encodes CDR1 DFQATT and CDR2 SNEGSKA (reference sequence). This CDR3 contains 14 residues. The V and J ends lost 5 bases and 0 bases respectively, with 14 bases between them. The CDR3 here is CSAPETTSSYEQYF. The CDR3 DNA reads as TGCAGTGCTCCTGAGACTACCAGCTCCTACGAGCAGTACTTC.

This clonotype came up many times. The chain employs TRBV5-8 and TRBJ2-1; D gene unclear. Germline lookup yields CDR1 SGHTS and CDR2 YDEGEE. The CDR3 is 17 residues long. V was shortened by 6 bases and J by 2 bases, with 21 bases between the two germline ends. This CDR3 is CASMRPSPSTAYNEQFF. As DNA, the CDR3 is TGTGCCAGCATGCGCCCCAGCCCCTCAACCGCCTACAATGAGCAGTTCTTC.

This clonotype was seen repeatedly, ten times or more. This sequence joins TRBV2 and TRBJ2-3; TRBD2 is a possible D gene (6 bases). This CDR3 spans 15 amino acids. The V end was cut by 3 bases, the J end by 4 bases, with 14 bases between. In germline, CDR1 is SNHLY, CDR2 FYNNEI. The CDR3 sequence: CASSDRVAVADTQYF. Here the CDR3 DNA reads TGTGCCAGCAGTGATAGGGTAGCGGTAGCAGATACGCAGTATTTT. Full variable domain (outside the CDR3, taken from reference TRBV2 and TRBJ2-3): EPEVTQTPSHQVTQMGQEVILRCVPISNHLYFYWYRQILGQKVEFLVSFYNNEISEKSEIFDDQFSVERPDGSNFTLKIRSTKLEDSAMYFCASSDRVAVADTQYFGPGTRLTVL.

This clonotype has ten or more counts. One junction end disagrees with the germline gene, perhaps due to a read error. The chain's CDR3 is CASSRESADTQYF. The CDR3 DNA is TGTGCTAGCAGCCGGGAGAGTGCAGATACGCAGTATTTT. This chain connects TRBV7-7 to TRBJ2-3; tentative D call: TRBD2 (6 bases). The CDR3 has 13 residues. The germline V gene has CDR1 SSHAT and CDR2 FNYEAQ (reference sequence).

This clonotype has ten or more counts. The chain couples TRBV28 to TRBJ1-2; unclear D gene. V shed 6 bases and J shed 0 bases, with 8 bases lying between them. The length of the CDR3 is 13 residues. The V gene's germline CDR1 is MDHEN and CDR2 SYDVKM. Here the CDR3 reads CASSNTANYGYTF. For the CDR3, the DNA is TGTGCCAGCAGCAACACAGCTAACTATGGCTACACCTTC.

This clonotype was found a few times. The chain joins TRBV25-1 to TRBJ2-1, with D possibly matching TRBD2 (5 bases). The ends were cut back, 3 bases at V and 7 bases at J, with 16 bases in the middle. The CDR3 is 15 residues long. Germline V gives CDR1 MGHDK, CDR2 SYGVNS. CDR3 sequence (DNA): TGTGCCAGCAGTGATCCCGGCCTGAGGGTAAATGAGCAGTTCTTC. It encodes CASSDPGLRVNEQFF. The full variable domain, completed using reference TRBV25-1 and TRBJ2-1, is EADIYQTPRYLVIGTGKKITLECSQTMGHDKMYWYQQDPGMELHLIHYSYGVNSTEKGDLSSESTVSRIRTEHFPLTLESARPSHTSQYLCASSDPGLRVNEQFFGPGTRLTVL.

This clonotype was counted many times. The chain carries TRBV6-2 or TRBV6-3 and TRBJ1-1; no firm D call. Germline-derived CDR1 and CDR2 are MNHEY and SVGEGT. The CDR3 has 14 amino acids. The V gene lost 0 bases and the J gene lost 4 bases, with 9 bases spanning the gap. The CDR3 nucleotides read TGTGCCAGCAGTTACTCACTGGCAATCACTGAAGCTTTCTTT. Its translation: CASSYSLAITEAFF.

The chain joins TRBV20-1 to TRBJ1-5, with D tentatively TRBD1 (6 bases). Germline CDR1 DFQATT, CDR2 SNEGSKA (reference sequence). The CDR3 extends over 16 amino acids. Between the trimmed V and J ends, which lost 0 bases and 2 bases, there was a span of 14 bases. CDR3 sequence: CSARDVQGLGNQPQHF. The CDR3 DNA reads TGCAGTGCTAGAGATGTCCAGGGGCTAGGCAATCAGCCCCAGCATTTT.

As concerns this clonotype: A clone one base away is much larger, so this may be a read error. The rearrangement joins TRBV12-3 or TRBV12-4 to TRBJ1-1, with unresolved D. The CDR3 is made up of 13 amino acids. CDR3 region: CVSSSKRNTEAFF. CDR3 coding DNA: TGTGTCAGCAGCAGTAAGAGAAACACTGAAGCTTTCTTT.

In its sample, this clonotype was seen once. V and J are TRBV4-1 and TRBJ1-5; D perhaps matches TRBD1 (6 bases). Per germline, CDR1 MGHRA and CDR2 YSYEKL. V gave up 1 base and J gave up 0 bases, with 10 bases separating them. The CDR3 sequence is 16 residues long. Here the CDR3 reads CASSQGDRSSNQPQHF. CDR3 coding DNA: TGCGCCAGCAGCCAAGGAGACAGGTCTAGCAATCAGCCCCAGCATTTT.

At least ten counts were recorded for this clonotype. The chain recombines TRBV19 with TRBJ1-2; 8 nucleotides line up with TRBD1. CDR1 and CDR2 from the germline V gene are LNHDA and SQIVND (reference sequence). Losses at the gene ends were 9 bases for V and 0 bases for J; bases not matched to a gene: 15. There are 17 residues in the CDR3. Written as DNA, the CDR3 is TGTGCCAGCAACCTTTTTTCCGGGACAGGAGCTAACTATGGCTACACCTTC. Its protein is CASNLFSGTGANYGYTF. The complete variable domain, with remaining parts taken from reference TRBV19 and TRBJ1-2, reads DGGITQSPKYLFRKEGQNVTLSCEQNLNHDAMYWYRQDPGQGLRLIYYSQIVNDFQKGDIAEGYSVSREKKESFPLTVTSAQKNPTAFYLCASNLFSGTGANYGYTFGSGTRLTVV.

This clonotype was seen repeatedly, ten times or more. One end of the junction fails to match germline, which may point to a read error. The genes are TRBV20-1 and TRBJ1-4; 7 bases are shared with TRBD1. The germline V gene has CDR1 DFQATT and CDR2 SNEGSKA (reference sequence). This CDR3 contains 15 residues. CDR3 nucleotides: TGCAGTGCTAGAGACATAGGGGGCGTCGGTGAAAAACTGGTTTTT. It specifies CSARDIGGVGEKLVF.

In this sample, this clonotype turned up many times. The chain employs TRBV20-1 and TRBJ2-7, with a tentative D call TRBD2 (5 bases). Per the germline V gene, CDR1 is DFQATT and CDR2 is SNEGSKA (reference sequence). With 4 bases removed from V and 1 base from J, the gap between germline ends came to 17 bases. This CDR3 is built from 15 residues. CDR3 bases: TGCAGTGCTACAGTATACGGAGGATCTTCCTACGAGCAGTACTTC. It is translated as CSATVYGGSSYEQYF.

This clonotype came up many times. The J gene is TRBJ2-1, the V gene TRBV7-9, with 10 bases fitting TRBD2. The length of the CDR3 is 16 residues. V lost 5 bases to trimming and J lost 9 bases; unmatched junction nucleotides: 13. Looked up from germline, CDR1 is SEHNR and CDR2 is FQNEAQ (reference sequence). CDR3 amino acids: CASSTQRGGHTGEQFF. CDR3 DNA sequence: TGTGCCAGCAGCACCCAGCGGGGGGGCCATACCGGTGAGCAGTTCTTC. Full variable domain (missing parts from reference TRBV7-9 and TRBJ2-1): DTGVSQNPRHKITKRGQNVTFRCDPISEHNRLYWYRQTLGQGPEFLTYFQNEAQLEKSRLLSDRFSAERPKGSFSTLEIQRTEQGDSAMYLCASSTQRGGHTGEQFFGPGTRLTVL.

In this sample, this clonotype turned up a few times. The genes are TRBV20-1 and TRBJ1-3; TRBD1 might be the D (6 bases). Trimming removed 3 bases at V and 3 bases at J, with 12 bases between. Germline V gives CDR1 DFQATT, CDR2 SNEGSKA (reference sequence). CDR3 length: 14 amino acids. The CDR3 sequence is CSARRGGLGNTIYF. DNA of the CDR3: TGCAGTGCTAGGCGGGGGGGGCTTGGAAACACCATATATTTT.

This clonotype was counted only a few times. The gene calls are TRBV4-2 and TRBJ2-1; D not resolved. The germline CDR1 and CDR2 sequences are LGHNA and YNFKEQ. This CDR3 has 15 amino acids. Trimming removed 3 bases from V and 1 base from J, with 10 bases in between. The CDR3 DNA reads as TGTGCCAGCAGCCAGAACAGCGAATCCTACAATGAGCAGTTCTTC. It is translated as CASSQNSESYNEQFF.

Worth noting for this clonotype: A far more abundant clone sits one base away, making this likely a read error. Written as DNA, the CDR3 is TGTGCCAGCAGCTTAAGCGGGACAGGGTTTGGCTACACCTTC. This sequence encodes CASSLSGTGFGYTF. The chain employs TRBV11-1 and TRBJ1-2, with TRBD1 matching over 9 bases. V was clipped by 2 bases and J by 7 bases; unmatched bases: 5. Germline CDR1 and CDR2: SGHAT and FQDESV (reference sequence). This CDR3 region has 14 residues.

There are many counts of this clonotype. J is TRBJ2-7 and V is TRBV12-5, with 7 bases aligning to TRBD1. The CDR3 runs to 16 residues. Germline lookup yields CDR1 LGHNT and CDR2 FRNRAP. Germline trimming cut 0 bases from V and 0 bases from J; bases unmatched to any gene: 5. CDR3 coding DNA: TGTGCTAGTGGTTTGGTTCAGGGGGTGACCTCCTACGAGCAGTACTTC. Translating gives CASGLVQGVTSYEQYF.